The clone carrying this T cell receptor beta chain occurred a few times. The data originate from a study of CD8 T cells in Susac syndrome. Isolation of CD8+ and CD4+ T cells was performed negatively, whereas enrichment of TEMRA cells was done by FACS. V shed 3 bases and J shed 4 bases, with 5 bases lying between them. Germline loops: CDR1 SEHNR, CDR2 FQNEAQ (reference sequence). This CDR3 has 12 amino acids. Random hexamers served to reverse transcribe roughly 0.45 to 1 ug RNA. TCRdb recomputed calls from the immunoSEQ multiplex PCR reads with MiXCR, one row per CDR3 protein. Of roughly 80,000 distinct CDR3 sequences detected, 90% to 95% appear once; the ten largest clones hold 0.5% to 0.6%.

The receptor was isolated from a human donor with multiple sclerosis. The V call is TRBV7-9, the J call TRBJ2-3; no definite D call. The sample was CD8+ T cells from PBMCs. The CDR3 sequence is CASSLVADTQYF. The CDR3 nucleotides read TGTGCCAGCAGCTTGGTAGCAGATACGCAGTATTTT.